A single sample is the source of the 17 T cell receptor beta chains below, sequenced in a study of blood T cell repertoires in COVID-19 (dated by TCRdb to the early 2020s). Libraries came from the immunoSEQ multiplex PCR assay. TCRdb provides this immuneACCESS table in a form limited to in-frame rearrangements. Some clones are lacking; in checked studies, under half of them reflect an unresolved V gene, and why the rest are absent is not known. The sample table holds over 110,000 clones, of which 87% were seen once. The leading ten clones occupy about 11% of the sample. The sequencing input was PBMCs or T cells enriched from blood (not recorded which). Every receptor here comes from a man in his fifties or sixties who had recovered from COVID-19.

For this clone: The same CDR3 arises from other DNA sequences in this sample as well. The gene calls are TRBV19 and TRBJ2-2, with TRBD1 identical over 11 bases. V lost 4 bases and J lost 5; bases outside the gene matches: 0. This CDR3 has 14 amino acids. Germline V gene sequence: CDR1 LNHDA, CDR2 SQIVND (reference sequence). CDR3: CASSRDRGTGELFF. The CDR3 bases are TGTGCCAGTAGTAGGGACAGGGGGACCGGGGAGCTGTTTTTT.

The CDR3 DNA follows: TGTGCCAGCTCACCAGGCCTGAACACCGGGGAGCTGTTTTTT. Protein product: CASSPGLNTGELFF. This rearrangement joins TRBV18 to TRBJ2-2, with unresolved D. Germline V gene lookup returns CDR1 KGHSH and CDR2 LQKENI. The CDR3 loop spans 14 amino acids. The ends were cut back, 2 bases at V and 1 base at J, with 5 bases in the middle.

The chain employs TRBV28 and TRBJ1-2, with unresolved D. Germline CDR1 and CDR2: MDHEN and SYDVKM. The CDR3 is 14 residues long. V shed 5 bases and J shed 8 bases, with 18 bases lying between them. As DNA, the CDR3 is TGTGCCAGCAGTAGAACGTCTGGGCTCGGAGGCTACACCTTC. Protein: CASSRTSGLGGYTF.

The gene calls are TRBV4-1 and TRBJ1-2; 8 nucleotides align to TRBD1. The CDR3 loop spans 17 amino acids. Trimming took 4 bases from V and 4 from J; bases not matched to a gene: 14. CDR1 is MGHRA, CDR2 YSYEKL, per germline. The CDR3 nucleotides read TGCGCCAGCAGCCCTCAGGGGGCCCGACCGACTTTCTATGGCTACACCTTC. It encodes CASSPQGARPTFYGYTF.

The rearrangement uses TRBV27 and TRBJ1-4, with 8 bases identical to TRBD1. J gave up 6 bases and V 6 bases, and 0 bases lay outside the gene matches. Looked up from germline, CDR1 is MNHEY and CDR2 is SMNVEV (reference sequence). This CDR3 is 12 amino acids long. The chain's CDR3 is CASRTGDEKLFF. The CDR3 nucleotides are TGTGCCAGCAGGACAGGGGATGAAAAACTGTTTTTT. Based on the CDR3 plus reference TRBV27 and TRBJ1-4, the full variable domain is EAQVTQNPRYLITVTGKKLTVTCSQNMNHEYMSWYRQDPGLGLRQIYYSMNVEVTDKGDVPEGYKVSRKEKRNFPLILESPSPNQTSLYFCASRTGDEKLFFGSGTQLSVL.

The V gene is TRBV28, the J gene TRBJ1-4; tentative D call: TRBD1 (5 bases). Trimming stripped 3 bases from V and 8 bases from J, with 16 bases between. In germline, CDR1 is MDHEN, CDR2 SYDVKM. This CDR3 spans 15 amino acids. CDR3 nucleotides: TGTGCCAGCAGTTTGGGGGGGAGAGTTTACGAAAAACTGTTTTTT. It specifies CASSLGGRVYEKLFF. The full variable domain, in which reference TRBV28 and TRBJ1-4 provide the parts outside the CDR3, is DVKVTQSSRYLVKRTGEKVFLECVQDMDHENMFWYRQDPGLGLRLIYFSYDVKMKEKGDIPEGYSVSREKKERFSLILESASTNQTSMYLCASSLGGRVYEKLFFGSGTQLSVL.

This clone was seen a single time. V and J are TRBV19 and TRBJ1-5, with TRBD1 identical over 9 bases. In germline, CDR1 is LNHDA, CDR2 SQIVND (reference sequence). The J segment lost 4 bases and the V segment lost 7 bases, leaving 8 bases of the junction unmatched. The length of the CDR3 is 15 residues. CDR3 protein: CASKTRGTGNQPQHF. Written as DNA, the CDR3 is TGTGCCAGTAAGACTCGGGGGACAGGGAATCAGCCCCAGCATTTT.

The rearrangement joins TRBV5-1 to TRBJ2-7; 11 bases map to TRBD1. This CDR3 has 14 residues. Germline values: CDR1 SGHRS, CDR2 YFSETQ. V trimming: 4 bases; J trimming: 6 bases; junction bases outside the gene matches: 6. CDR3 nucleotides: TGCGCCAGCAGCCATGCCGGGACAGGGGGCGAGCAGTACTTC. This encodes CASSHAGTGGEQYF.

The CDR3 reads CASSPDRPLIYEQYF. DNA of the CDR3: TGTGCCAGCTCACCCGACAGACCCCTTATTTACGAGCAGTACTTC. The chain combines TRBV18 with TRBJ2-7; tentative D call: TRBD1 (5 bases). From germline, CDR1 is KGHSH and CDR2 LQKENI. V was shortened by 3 bases and J by 4 bases, with 16 bases between the two germline ends. The CDR3 runs 15 residues. The full variable domain, completed using reference TRBV18 and TRBJ2-7, is NAGVMQNPRHLVRRRGQEARLRCSPMKGHSHVYWYRQLPEEGLKFMVYLQKENIIDESGMPKERFSAEFPKEGPSILRIQQVVRGDSAAYFCASSPDRPLIYEQYFGPGTRLTVT.

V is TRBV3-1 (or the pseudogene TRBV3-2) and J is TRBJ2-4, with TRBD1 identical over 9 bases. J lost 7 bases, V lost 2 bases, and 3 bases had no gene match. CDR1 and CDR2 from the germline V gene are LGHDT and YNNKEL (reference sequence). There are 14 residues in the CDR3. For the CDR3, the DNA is TGTGCCAGCAGCCAAACGGACAGGGGTAACATTCAGTACTTC. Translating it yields CASSQTDRGNIQYF.

The CDR3 DNA sequence: TGTGCCACCGGGGAGGGACTCACCGGGGAGCTGTTTTTT. Translation: CATGEGLTGELFF. This chain connects TRBV15 to TRBJ2-2; 7 bases align to TRBD2. Germline CDR1 is LNHNV and CDR2 is YYDKDF (reference sequence). V shed 8 bases and J 4 bases; nucleotides not matched to a gene: 4. CDR3 length: 13 amino acids. Based on the CDR3 plus reference TRBV15 and TRBJ2-2, the full variable domain is DAMVIQNPRYQVTQFGKPVTLSCSQTLNHNVMYWYQQKSSQAPKLLFHYYDKDFNNEADTPDNFQSRRPNTSFCFLDIRSPGLGDTAMYLCATGEGLTGELFFGEGSRLTVL.

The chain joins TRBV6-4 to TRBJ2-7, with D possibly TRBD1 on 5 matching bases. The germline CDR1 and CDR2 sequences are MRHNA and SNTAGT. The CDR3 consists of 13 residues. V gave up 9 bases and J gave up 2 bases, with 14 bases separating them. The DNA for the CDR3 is TGTGCCAGGAGACAGTTGGTACCCTACGAGCAGTACTTC. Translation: CARRQLVPYEQYF.

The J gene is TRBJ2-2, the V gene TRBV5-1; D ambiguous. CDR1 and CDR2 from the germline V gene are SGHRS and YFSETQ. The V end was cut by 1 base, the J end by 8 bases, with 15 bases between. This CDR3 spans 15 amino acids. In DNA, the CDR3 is TGCGCCAGCAGCTTGTTATCAGGCGCCCCTGGGGAGCTGTTTTTT. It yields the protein CASSLLSGAPGELFF.

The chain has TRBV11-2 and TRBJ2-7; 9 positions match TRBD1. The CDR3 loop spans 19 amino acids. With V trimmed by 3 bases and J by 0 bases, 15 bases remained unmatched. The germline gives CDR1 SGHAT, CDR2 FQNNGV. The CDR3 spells CASSFESGQGRLSSYEQYF. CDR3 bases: TGTGCCAGCAGCTTTGAATCGGGACAGGGCCGTCTGAGCTCCTACGAGCAGTACTTC.

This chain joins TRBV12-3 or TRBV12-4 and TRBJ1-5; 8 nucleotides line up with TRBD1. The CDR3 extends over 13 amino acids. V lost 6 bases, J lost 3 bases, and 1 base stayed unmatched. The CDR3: CASRGQVNQPQHF. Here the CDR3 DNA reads TGTGCCAGCAGGGGACAGGTCAATCAGCCCCAGCATTTT.

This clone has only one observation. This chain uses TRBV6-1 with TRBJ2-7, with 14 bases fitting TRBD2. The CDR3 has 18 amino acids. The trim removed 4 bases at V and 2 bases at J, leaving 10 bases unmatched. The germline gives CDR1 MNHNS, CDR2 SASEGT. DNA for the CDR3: TGTGCCAGCAGTGCAAGACTAGCGGGGGGGAGTCTCCCCTACGAGCAGTACTTC. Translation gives CASSARLAGGSLPYEQYF.

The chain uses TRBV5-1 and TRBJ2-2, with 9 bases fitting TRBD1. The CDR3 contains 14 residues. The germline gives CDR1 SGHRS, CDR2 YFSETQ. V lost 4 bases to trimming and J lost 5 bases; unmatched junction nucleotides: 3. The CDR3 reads CASSPGTGTGELFF. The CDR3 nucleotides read TGCGCCAGCAGCCCTGGGACAGGGACCGGGGAGCTGTTTTTT.